These 3 T cell receptor beta chains were sequenced from one sample in a study of T cell responses to AZD1222 COVID-19 vaccine. Clones were read by immunoSEQ multiplex PCR, and TCRdb kept only the in-frame ones, dropping some. The data show around 150,000 clones, 90% seen once. The sequenced sample was peripheral blood, obtained on day 0 of AZD1222 vaccination. These receptors were collected from an adult in good health.

The J gene is TRBJ1-1, the V gene TRBV28; D is ambiguous. This CDR3 spans 13 amino acids. Germline CDR1 is MDHEN and CDR2 is SYDVKM. The germline V and J ends were trimmed by 7 bases and 3 bases, with 12 bases remaining between them. DNA of the CDR3: TGTGCCAGCACCACTCGACGGGACACTGAAGCTTTCTTT. Residues: CASTTRRDTEAFF.

The chain combines TRBV30 with TRBJ2-3; D call uncertain. CDR3 size: 13 residues. Per germline, CDR1 GTSNPN and CDR2 SVGIG (reference sequence). The V gene lost 0 bases and the J gene lost 2 bases, with 6 bases spanning the gap. The CDR3 sequence is CAWSVSTTDTQYF. CDR3 DNA sequence: TGTGCCTGGAGTGTATCGACCACAGATACGCAGTATTTT.

The chain is built from TRBV7-2 and TRBJ1-1; D may be TRBD1 (6 bases). V shed 0 bases and J shed 6 bases, with 8 bases lying between them. This CDR3 spans 13 amino acids. The germline V gene encodes CDR1 SGHTA and CDR2 FQGNSA. The CDR3 nucleotides are TGTGCCAGCAGCTTAGCCAGGGGACCTGAAGCTTTCTTT. This translates into CASSLARGPEAFF.